The next 9 T cell receptor beta chains were all read from a single sample in a study of shared clonotypes between healthy human individuals. Sequencing was performed with immunoSEQ multiplex PCR; in TCRdb, only in-frame clones are kept and a portion is missing. The table lists some 980,000 clones, 76% of them singletons, with about 1.5% in the top ten. Specimen: memory CD4+ T cells sorted from blood. Subset: CD45RA-negative fraction. Receptors originate from a man between 18 and 29 years old in good health.

The chain carries TRBV19 and TRBJ2-7; the match to TRBD1 covers 7 bases. This CDR3 spans 13 amino acids. With V trimmed by 5 bases and J by 3 bases, 4 bases remained unmatched. Germline assignment: CDR1 LNHDA and CDR2 SQIVND (reference sequence). This chain's CDR3 is CASSLGQIYEQYF. In DNA form, the CDR3 reads TGTGCCAGTAGTTTGGGACAGATCTACGAGCAGTACTTC.

The CDR3 is CASSSVSGADTQYF. The CDR3 DNA is TGTGCCAGCAGCTCAGTTAGCGGAGCGGATACGCAGTATTTT. The gene calls are TRBV5-5 and TRBJ2-3, with D possibly TRBD2 on 6 matching bases. Germline values: CDR1 SGHKS, CDR2 YYEKEE (reference sequence). The CDR3 loop spans 14 amino acids. Trimming shortened V by 3 bases and J by 6 bases, and 14 bases separated the two germline ends.

This clone was seen just once. The CDR3 here is CASSFEVGCSLNQPQHF. CDR3 DNA sequence: TGTGCCAGCAGCTTTGAAGTCGGCTGTTCGTTAAATCAGCCCCAGCATTTT. The chain has TRBV12-1 and TRBJ1-5. TRBV12-1 is a pseudogene segment. The CDR3 runs to 17 residues.

This chain uses TRBV30 with TRBJ1-4; TRBD1 is a possible D gene (6 bases). V was pared by 4 bases and J by 5 bases, with 14 bases between. CDR1 is GTSNPN, CDR2 SVGIG, per germline (reference sequence). The CDR3 covers 14 residues. The CDR3 loop is CAWNQGQLNEKLFF. The CDR3 coding sequence is TGTGCCTGGAACCAAGGACAGCTAAATGAAAAACTGTTTTTT. Combining the CDR3 with reference TRBV30 and TRBJ1-4 gives the whole variable domain SQTIHQWPATLVQPVGSPLSLECTVEGTSNPNLYWYRQAAGRGLQLLFYSVGIGQISSEVPQNLSASRPQDRQFILSSKKLLLSDSGFYLCAWNQGQLNEKLFFGSGTQLSVL.

The table lists this clone with a few counts. The rearrangement joins TRBV4-3 to TRBJ1-2, with D hard to call. Germline loops: CDR1 LGHNA, CDR2 YSLEER. The CDR3 consists of 14 residues. Trimming shortened V by 0 bases and J by 7 bases, and 12 bases separated the two germline ends. The CDR3 loop reads CASSQDRGISGYTF. The CDR3 DNA reads as TGCGCCAGCAGCCAAGATCGGGGAATCTCTGGCTACACCTTC.

The chain employs TRBV28 and TRBJ2-4; TRBD1 aligns across 8 bases. This CDR3 is built from 13 residues. The germline gives CDR1 MDHEN, CDR2 SYDVKM. V lost 7 bases, J lost 8 bases, and 7 bases stayed unmatched. CDR3 sequence reads: CASTLTQGDIQYF. The DNA for the CDR3 is TGTGCCAGCACCCTAACACAGGGGGACATTCAGTACTTC. Together with reference TRBV28 and TRBJ2-4, the CDR3 gives the full variable domain: DVKVTQSSRYLVKRTGEKVFLECVQDMDHENMFWYRQDPGLGLRLIYFSYDVKMKEKGDIPEGYSVSREKKERFSLILESASTNQTSMYLCASTLTQGDIQYFGAGTRLSVL.

The chain uses TRBV28 and TRBJ2-7; 8 nucleotides line up with TRBD1. The CDR3 covers 15 residues. Per germline, CDR1 MDHEN and CDR2 SYDVKM. Unmatched junction bases numbered 10, after V lost 6 bases and J lost 3 bases. The CDR3 region has the DNA TGTGCCAGCAGACCCTCGTCCGGACAGGGCTACGAGCAGTACTTC. Its protein product is CASRPSSGQGYEQYF.

This clone showed up just a few times. The chain has TRBV30 and TRBJ1-1; D is perhaps TRBD1 (5 bases). V shed 4 bases and J shed 1 base, with 10 bases lying between them. Germline CDR1 and CDR2: GTSNPN and SVGIG (reference sequence). The CDR3 is made up of 13 amino acids. In DNA, the CDR3 is TGTGCCTGGAATCCACAGGAGAACACTGAAGCTTTCTTT. This codes for CAWNPQENTEAFF.

V gene TRBV2 combines with J gene TRBJ1-2; 9 bases match TRBD1. The V gene's germline CDR1 is SNHLY and CDR2 FYNNEI. V was pared by 4 bases and J by 6 bases, with 9 bases of the junction left unmatched. The CDR3 spans 15 residues. CDR3 DNA: TGTGCCAGCAGTGCGCCGGGACAGGGAAGAAATGGCTACACCTTC. Translation gives CASSAPGQGRNGYTF.